Below are 16 T cell receptor beta chains sequenced from a single sample in a study of shared clonotypes between healthy human individuals (TCRdb year 2020). The receptor library was made with the immunoSEQ multiplex PCR assay. TCRdb mirrors the immuneACCESS table, restricted to in-frame sequences. Some clones are absent from its copies; in checked studies, under half trace to an unresolved V gene, and the reason for the others is unknown. This sample has just over 2,000,000 clones in its table, and approximately 95% of those were observed once. 0.13% of the sample is in the top ten clones. The sequencing input was naive CD4+ T cells sorted from blood. The sample's cell subset or site label, in plain terms: CD45RA+ positively selected. These TCRs come from a man aged 18-30 years in good health.

This chain connects TRBV7-8 to TRBJ1-2; D unresolved. The CDR3 is 16 residues long. Germline V gene data show CDR1 as SGHVS and CDR2 as FQNEAQ. The ends were cut back, 0 bases at V and 2 bases at J, with 13 bases in the middle. CDR3 in DNA: TGTGCCAGCAGCTTAGCGACCCAGGTTGTGAACTATGGCTACACCTTC. Protein: CASSLATQVVNYGYTF.

V gene TRBV7-2 combines with J gene TRBJ2-1; 10 nucleotides line up with TRBD2. The CDR3 length is 17 residues. The germline gives CDR1 SGHTA, CDR2 FQGNSA. V gave up 2 bases and J gave up 6 bases; unmatched junction bases: 10. The CDR3 nucleotides read TGTGCCAGCAGCTTAAAACTAGCGGGATTGGTGGGCAATGAGCAGTTCTTC. Its protein is CASSLKLAGLVGNEQFF.

V gene TRBV7-2 combines with J gene TRBJ2-7, with no clear D. V lost 0 bases and J 3 bases, leaving 12 bases between the germline ends. This CDR3 is built from 15 residues. The V gene's germline CDR1 is SGHTA and CDR2 FQGNSA. The CDR3 nucleotides are TGTGCCAGCAGCTTAGCCGGCTCTTTAAACTACGAGCAGTACTTC. Protein product: CASSLAGSLNYEQYF.

The V and J genes are TRBV29-1 and TRBJ2-7; D might be TRBD1 (6 bases). Germline assignment: CDR1 SQVTM and CDR2 ANQGSEA. CDR3 length equals 12 residues. V dropped 3 bases and J dropped 3 bases, with 9 bases sitting between them. The CDR3 loop reads CSVETGFYEQYF. In DNA, the CDR3 is TGCAGCGTTGAGACAGGATTCTACGAGCAGTACTTC.

The chain recombines TRBV4-1 with TRBJ2-7; 13 nucleotides align to TRBD2. V dropped 4 bases and J dropped 3; count of bases not matched to a gene: 3. The CDR3 has 15 amino acids. Germline V CDR1 and CDR2: MGHRA, YSYEKL. The CDR3 region is CASSRGLAGVYEQYF. The DNA of the CDR3 is TGCGCCAGCAGCCGAGGACTAGCGGGAGTCTACGAGCAGTACTTC.

About this clone: It may be a read error: a sequence one base away is much more abundant. The CDR3 protein is CASSDDRVTGAFF. In DNA form, the CDR3 reads TGTGCCAGCAGTGACGACAGGGTTACTGGAGCTTTCTTT. The chain is built from TRBV2 and TRBJ1-1; 7 bases line up with TRBD1. CDR3 size: 13 residues. From germline, CDR1 is SNHLY and CDR2 FYNNEI.

The V gene is TRBV5-1, the J gene TRBJ1-4; tentatively, D is TRBD1 (5 bases). The V and J ends lost 4 bases and 8 bases respectively, with 21 bases between them. This CDR3 is built from 16 residues. Germline V gene sequence: CDR1 SGHRS, CDR2 YFSETQ. The CDR3 here is CASSHTASGVREKLFF. The CDR3 DNA sequence: TGCGCCAGCAGCCACACTGCCTCGGGGGTAAGGGAAAAACTGTTTTTT.

The gene calls are TRBV2 and TRBJ2-3, with D perhaps TRBD2 (5 bases). Germline CDR1 SNHLY, CDR2 FYNNEI. The CDR3 is 14 residues long. V was pared by 7 bases and J by 5 bases, with 16 bases between. The DNA of the CDR3 is TGTGCCAGCAAGGTTAGCGAAGGAGGAGATACGCAGTATTTT. This encodes CASKVSEGGDTQYF.

The genes are TRBV18 and TRBJ1-3; D is perhaps TRBD1 (5 bases). V lost 8 bases and J 0 bases, leaving 11 bases between the germline ends. The germline CDR1 and CDR2 sequences are KGHSH and LQKENI. The CDR3 is 14 amino acids. Here the CDR3 reads CASEQGGSGNTIYF. The CDR3 region has the DNA TGTGCCAGCGAGCAGGGAGGCTCTGGAAACACCATATATTTT. Complete variable domain (other parts from reference TRBV18 and TRBJ1-3): NAGVMQNPRHLVRRRGQEARLRCSPMKGHSHVYWYRQLPEEGLKFMVYLQKENIIDESGMPKERFSAEFPKEGPSILRIQQVVRGDSAAYFCASEQGGSGNTIYFGEGSWLTVV.

CDR3 DNA: TGCAGCGTATTAACGGATCTGAACACTGAAGCTTTCTTT. The encoded protein is CSVLTDLNTEAFF. The J gene is TRBJ1-1, the V gene TRBV29-1; D remains unclear. The CDR3 covers 13 residues. With 6 bases removed from V and 0 bases from J, the gap between germline ends came to 11 bases. Germline loops: CDR1 SQVTM, CDR2 ANQGSEA.

The V and J genes are TRBV9 and TRBJ2-6; TRBD1 matches at 7 bases. The CDR3 extends over 18 amino acids. The germline gives CDR1 SGDLS, CDR2 YYNGEE. After removal of 9 bases from V and 0 bases from J, the junction contained 15 bases not matched to a gene. For the CDR3, the DNA is TGTGCCACCGCCCGAACCGGGACAGTCGGCTCTGGGGCCAACGTCCTGACTTTC. This translates into CATARTGTVGSGANVLTF. The full variable domain, its missing parts supplied by reference TRBV9 and TRBJ2-6, is DSGVTQTPKHLITATGQRVTLRCSPRSGDLSVYWYQQSLDQGLQFLIQYYNGEERAKGNILERFSAQQFPDLHSELNLSSLELGDSALYFCATARTGTVGSGANVLTFGAGSRLTVL.

This chain joins TRBV5-1 and TRBJ1-3, with D perhaps TRBD1 (6 bases). The germline gives CDR1 SGHRS, CDR2 YFSETQ. Trimming removed 5 bases at V and 1 base at J, with 10 bases between. There are 14 residues in the CDR3. Here the CDR3 DNA reads TGCGCCAGCAGTCACGACAGGTCTGGAAACACCATATATTTT. Translated: CASSHDRSGNTIYF.

The rearrangement joins TRBV6-5 to TRBJ2-5, with TRBD1 as a possible D gene (6 bases). CDR3 length: 15 residues. CDR1 and CDR2 (germline): MNHEY, SVGAGI. The V end lost 2 bases, the J end lost 5 bases, and 15 bases lay between the germline ends. The CDR3 nucleotides read TGTGCCAGCAGTTACCGAACTACAGGGCGCGAGACCCAGTACTTC. Protein: CASSYRTTGRETQYF.

The chain couples TRBV6-6 to TRBJ2-1; D possibly corresponds to TRBD2 (5 bases). Per the germline V gene, CDR1 is MNHNY and CDR2 is SVGAGI (reference sequence). The CDR3 is made up of 14 amino acids. Trimming removed 5 bases from V and 2 bases from J, with 10 bases in between. The CDR3 here is CASSERMTYNEQFF. In DNA, the CDR3 is TGTGCCAGCAGTGAGCGGATGACCTACAATGAGCAGTTCTTC.

Note on this clone: Other DNA sequences in the same sample also yield this CDR3. The V call is TRBV5-1, the J call TRBJ1-5; tentative D call: TRBD1 (6 bases). Trimming took off 0 bases at V and 7 bases at J, with 8 bases between the two ends. The CDR3 loop spans 13 amino acids. Germline assignment: CDR1 SGHRS and CDR2 YFSETQ. Here the CDR3 DNA reads TGCGCCAGCAGCTTGGAGGGGGGGCAGCCCCAGCATTTT. It yields the protein CASSLEGGQPQHF.

This clone was found once. The chain couples TRBV29-1 to TRBJ2-3, with D unclear. Trimming took 4 bases from V and 0 from J, leaving 20 bases between them. The germline V gene encodes CDR1 SQVTM and CDR2 ANQGSEA. CDR3 length equals 17 residues. The CDR3 DNA is TGCAGCGTTGGGTGGGTCCACAGCGCCTCTAGCACAGATACGCAGTATTTT. Its protein is CSVGWVHSASSTDTQYF.